This TCR beta chain emerged from a study of shared clonotypes between healthy human individuals. Clones were sequenced by immunoSEQ multiplex PCR, and TCRdb holds only the in-frame ones, with some missing. The sample has about 1,500,000 clones, roughly 96% seen once. The CDR3 has 17 residues. V shed 5 bases, J shed 3 bases, and the junction held 12 bases outside the gene matches. CDR1 and CDR2 (germline): SGHAT, FQNNGV. The gene calls are TRBV11-2 and TRBJ1-5, with 8 bases lining up with TRBD1. Sequencing was done on a sample of naive CD4+ T cells sorted from blood. Subset: CD45RA+ positively selected. This receptor was taken from a man younger than 40 in good health. The CDR3, as DNA: TGTGCCAGCAGCCTCCTAGGACAGGGAGTGTACAATCAGCCCCAGCATTTT. It is translated as CASSLLGQGVYNQPQHF.